These 14 T cell receptor beta chains were sequenced from one sample in a study of regulatory T cells in long-lasting Graves disease. Indicated time point: newly diagnosed GD, antithyroid drugs for less than 3 months. RNA from PBMCs was the source of the TCR library. Libraries of TCR beta came from iRepertoire HTBI primers plus Arm-PCR of CDR3 regions. TCRdb independently ran MiXCR on the multiplex PCR reads; one entry per CDR3 protein. The profile covers about 360,000 distinct CDR3 sequences, with around 16% appearing a single time and around 20% taken by the ten largest. The sample was also linked to a second study, of T cells in Graves' hyperthyroidism and ophthalmopathy.

This specimen consisted of peripheral blood mononuclear cells (PBMCs), obtained at new diagnosis, from a patient treated with antithyroid drugs. The origin of the receptors is a young woman with Graves disease.

This clonotype was counted ten times or more. The chain has TRBV12-3 or TRBV12-4 and TRBJ1-1, with a weak D call TRBD1 (5 bases). Trimming stripped 3 bases from V and 4 bases from J, with 12 bases between. The CDR3 spans 14 residues. Written as DNA, the CDR3 is TGTGCCAGCAGTTTTCGGGACGGCGTCACTGAAGCTTTCTTT. This codes for CASSFRDGVTEAFF.

The genes are TRBV7-2 and TRBJ2-2, with D perhaps matching TRBD1 (6 bases). The V and J ends lost 4 bases and 4 bases respectively, with 13 bases between them. Germline V gives CDR1 SGHTA, CDR2 FQGNSA. The CDR3 covers 15 residues. CDR3 sequence (DNA): TGTGCCAGCAGCTATCGTGTAGGGGGCACCGGGGAGCTGTTTTTT. The encoded protein is CASSYRVGGTGELFF.

This clonotype appeared a few times. The rearrangement joins TRBV5-5 to TRBJ2-3, with unresolved D. CDR1 is SGHKS, CDR2 YYEKEE, per germline (reference sequence). CDR3 size: 14 residues. V dropped 6 bases and J dropped 2 bases, with 13 bases sitting between them. CDR3 coding DNA: TGTGCCAGCACCTTTAATGGGCTCACAGATACGCAGTATTTT. It specifies CASTFNGLTDTQYF.

This clonotype was picked up many times. The chain employs TRBV10-3 and TRBJ1-1; 8 bases map to TRBD1. Trimming cost V 2 bases and J 5 bases; bases outside gene matches: 10. CDR3 length: 16 residues. CDR1 and CDR2 from the germline V gene are ENHRY and SYGVKD. CDR3 nucleotides: TGTGCCATCAGTGAGCCCCTTGGACAGGGCCGAACTGAAGCTTTCTTT. Translating it yields CAISEPLGQGRTEAFF.

The chain links TRBV6-2 or TRBV6-3 to TRBJ2-1; tentative D call: TRBD2 (6 bases). CDR1 and CDR2 (germline): MNHEY, SVGEGT. The CDR3 is 13 amino acids. Between the trimmed V and J ends, which lost 6 bases and 8 bases, there was a span of 14 bases. CDR3 DNA sequence: TGTGCCAGCAGGGGAGGCCCCCGGGATGAGCAGTTCTTC. Protein product: CASRGGPRDEQFF.

This clonotype was recorded many times. The V gene is TRBV11-2, the J gene TRBJ2-2; 8 nucleotides align to TRBD1. The germline CDR1 and CDR2 sequences are SGHAT and FQNNGV. V shed 6 bases, J shed 6 bases, and the junction held 6 bases outside the gene matches. This CDR3 region has 14 residues. The CDR3 DNA sequence: TGTGCCAGCAGTACGACAGGGGTGGCCGGGGAGCTGTTTTTT. As protein: CASSTTGVAGELFF.

Many counts were recorded for this clonotype. V usage is TRBV9 and J usage is TRBJ2-2; D is ambiguous. V lost 4 bases and J lost 4, with 5 bases in between. Germline CDR1 is SGDLS and CDR2 is YYNGEE. The CDR3 is made up of 12 amino acids. This CDR3 is CASSPFTGELFF. CDR3 DNA sequence: TGTGCCAGCAGCCCATTCACCGGGGAGCTGTTTTTT.

This clonotype was seen repeatedly, ten times or more. V usage is TRBV30 and J usage is TRBJ1-1; no clear D. CDR3 length: 13 amino acids. V lost 5 bases and J lost 4, with 14 bases in between. Looked up from germline, CDR1 is GTSNPN and CDR2 is SVGIG (reference sequence). The CDR3 region is CAWGIGRGTEAFF. The CDR3 DNA reads TGTGCCTGGGGAATAGGGCGGGGCACTGAAGCTTTCTTT.

This clonotype was found many times. The chain uses TRBV5-1 and TRBJ2-3; TRBD1 might be the D (5 bases). The V end lost 0 bases, the J end lost 2 bases, and 13 bases lay between the germline ends. Germline lookup yields CDR1 SGHRS and CDR2 YFSETQ. The CDR3 spans 16 residues. The CDR3 protein is CASSLVGRLITDTQYF. The CDR3 coding sequence is TGCGCCAGCAGCTTGGTGGGGCGGCTTATCACAGATACGCAGTATTTT.

This clonotype was counted many times. This rearrangement joins TRBV12-5 to TRBJ1-2; 9 bases fit TRBD1. The CDR3 covers 15 residues. J gave up 5 bases and V 6 bases, and 10 bases lay outside the gene matches. In germline, CDR1 is LGHNT, CDR2 FRNRAP. The CDR3 DNA reads TGTGCTAGTGGCCGCCAACTGGACAGGGGATATGGCTACACCTTC. This translates into CASGRQLDRGYGYTF.

To note about this clonotype: Since a far larger clone is one base different, this is likely a read error. J is TRBJ2-1 and V is TRBV2; 8 bases match TRBD2. J lost 10 bases, V lost 7 bases, and 9 bases had no gene match. Germline V CDR1 and CDR2: SNHLY, FYNNEI. The CDR3 consists of 13 residues. The CDR3 is CASNPGTSEEQFF. The CDR3 coding sequence is TGTGCCAGCAATCCCGGGACTAGTGAAGAGCAGTTCTTC.

The chain carries TRBV5-1 and TRBJ1-4, with D unresolved. This CDR3 comprises 12 residues. Germline CDR1 SGHRS, CDR2 YFSETQ. V was cut by 4 bases and J by 4 bases, with 5 bases left in between. CDR3 nucleotide sequence: TGCGCCAGCAGCAACGGTAATGAAAAACTGTTTTTT. Translation: CASSNGNEKLFF.

The chain uses TRBV20-1 and TRBJ2-6; D might be TRBD2 (5 bases). The CDR3 length is 15 residues. Trimming took 3 bases from V and 1 from J, leaving 10 bases between them. The germline V gene has CDR1 DFQATT and CDR2 SNEGSKA (reference sequence). The chain's CDR3 is CSASDPGSGANVLTF. The CDR3 DNA reads TGCAGTGCTAGTGATCCGGGATCTGGGGCCAACGTCCTGACTTTC.

The count of this clonotype is one. This likely reflects a read error, since a far larger clone is one base away. The chain links TRBV11-2 to TRBJ2-2, with a possible D match to TRBD1 (6 bases). Trimming pared 3 bases from V and 7 bases from J, leaving 9 bases between. CDR3 length equals 13 residues. CDR1 and CDR2 (germline): SGHAT, FQNNGV. The CDR3 DNA follows: TGTGCCAGCAGCTTGGCAGGGGACGGGGAGCTGTTTTTT. The encoded protein is CASSLAGDGELFF. The variable domain in full, completed from reference TRBV11-2 and TRBJ2-2, reads EAGVAQSPRYKIIEKRQSVAFWCNPISGHATLYWYQQILGQGPKLLIQFQNNGVVDDSQLPKDRFSAERLKGVDSTLKIQPAKLEDSAVYLCASSLAGDGELFFGEGSRLTVL.